A selection of T cell receptor beta chains follows, all from one sample in a study of T cells in Graves' hyperthyroidism and ophthalmopathy. One entry per CDR3 protein results from TCRdb running MiXCR on the multiplex PCR reads. The sample carries about 52,000 distinct CDR3 sequences, 48% recorded once. Sequencing was carried out using blood. These receptors were obtained from a woman aged 45-60 years with Graves' ophthalmopathy. CDR3s include the opening cysteine and the closing phenylalanine or tryptophan. The D gene is left open where the match is weak. A row's size may be missing; if present it is once, few, many or a size class.

D	size	V	J	CDR3	DNA
TRBD2	.	TRBV7-3	TRBJ2-5	CASSLTSGREETQYF	TGTGCCAGCAGCTTGACTAGCGGGAGAGAAGAGACCCAGTACTTC
TRBD2	.	TRBV7-1	TRBJ2-5	CASSSRGLAGETQYF	TGTGCCAGCAGCTCCAGGGGACTAGCGGGGGAGACCCAGTACTTC
.	.	TRBV20-1	TRBJ2-1	CSARDRDRVGNEQFF	TGCAGTGCTAGAGATCGGGATAGGGTCGGCAATGAGCAGTTCTTC
.	many	TRBV6-1	TRBJ2-7	CASSPLGDVSYEQYF	TGTGCCAGCAGTCCCCTAGGGGACGTCTCCTACGAGCAGTACTTC
TRBD1	.	TRBV5-4	TRBJ2-1	CASSSQGRSYNEQFF	TGTGCCAGCAGCTCACAGGGGCGCTCCTACAATGAGCAGTTCTTC
.	many	TRBV6-5	TRBJ2-2	CASSYVYRANTGELFF	TGTGCCAGCAGTTATGTTTACAGGGCAAACACCGGGGAGCTGTTTTTT
TRBD1	many	TRBV19	TRBJ2-5	CASSTGTQETQYF	TGTGCCAGTTCGACAGGGACCCAAGAGACCCAGTACTTC
TRBD1	.	TRBV20-1	TRBJ1-5	CSARDGGTGINQPQHF	TGCAGTGCTAGAGATGGAGGGACAGGGATAAATCAGCCCCAGCATTTT
.	many	TRBV6-5	TRBJ2-7	CASSSQLGTYEQYF	TGTGCCAGCAGTTCCCAACTCGGGACCTACGAGCAGTACTTC
.	.	TRBV20-1	TRBJ2-7	CSARDGGAGTYEQNF	TGCAGTGCTAGAGATGGGGGGGCAGGGACCTACGAGCAGAACTTC
TRBD2	.	TRBV24-1	TRBJ2-1	CATSGTSGGANEQFF	TGTGCCACCAGTGGGACTAGCGGGGGGGCCAATGAGCAGTTCTTC
.	.	TRBV20-1	TRBJ1-1	CSADQRQAANTEAFF	TGCAGTGCTGACCAGAGACAGGCTGCGAACACTGAAGCTTTCTTT
TRBD1	many	TRBV7-9	TRBJ1-1	CASSSDRGNTEAFF	TGTGCCAGCAGCTCCGACAGGGGGAACACTGAAGCTTTCTTT
.	once	TRBV7-3	TRBJ2-2	CASSLRGGLDRGELFF	TGTGCCAGCAGCCTCCGGGGGGGGTTGGACAGGGGGGAGCTGTTTTTT
.	many	TRBV10-1	TRBJ2-4	CASSEGMEGQIQYF	TGCGCCAGCAGTGAGGGAATGGAGGGACAGATTCAGTACTTC
.	many	TRBV20-1	TRBJ1-3	CSAPGAGGPGNTIYF	TGCAGTGCCCCGGGTGCGGGAGGCCCTGGAAACACCATATATTTT
.	.	TRBV9	TRBJ2-3	CASSTTGGSDTQYF	TGTGCCAGCAGCACGACGGGGGGCTCAGATACGCAGTATTTT
.	many	TRBV5-1	TRBJ1-5	CASSLAGQENQPQHF	TGCGCCAGCAGCTTGGCCGGACAAGAAAATCAGCCCCAGCATTTT
.	many	TRBV6-2/TRBV6-3	TRBJ2-1	CASSYRESSYNEQFF	TGTGCCAGCAGTTACAGGGAGAGCTCCTACAATGAGCAGTTCTTC
.	.	TRBV20-1	TRBJ1-4	CSARELPTWWEFF	TGCAGTGCTAGAGAACTACCTACATGGTGGGAGTTTTTT
TRBD1	.	TRBV7-6	TRBJ2-7	CASSLESGTEASEQYF	TGTGCCAGCAGCTTAGAGTCCGGGACAGAGGCTAGCGAGCAGTACTTC
.	.	TRBV5-1	TRBJ1-2	CASSLTGSQEGYTF	TGCGCCAGCAGCTTGACAGGGAGCCAGGAGGGCTACACCTTC
.	.	TRBV2	TRBJ2-5	CASSEEHLETQYF	TGTGCCAGCAGTGAAGAACACCTGGAGACCCAGTACTTC
.	many	TRBV28	TRBJ2-5	CASSLYMGTQYF	TGTGCCAGCAGTTTATATATGGGGACCCAGTACTTC
TRBD2	once	TRBV24-1	TRBJ2-1	CASSPQVPSGNNEQFF	TGTGCCAGCTCACCACAGGTCCCTAGCGGCAACAATGAGCAGTTCTTC
TRBD1	.	TRBV19	TRBJ1-6	CASTMTGAGALHF	TGTGCCAGTACCATGACAGGGGCGGGGGCCCTCCACTTT
TRBD2	many	TRBV5-1	TRBJ2-5	CASSPGTSRETQYF	TGCGCCAGCAGCCCCGGGACTAGCAGAGAGACCCAGTACTTC
TRBD1	.	TRBV7-9	TRBJ1-5	CASREGTGNQPQHF	TGTGCCAGCAGAGAGGGGACAGGGAATCAGCCCCAGCATTTT
TRBD2	many	TRBV6-2/TRBV6-3	TRBJ2-7	CASSDAASGPYEQYF	TGTGCCAGCAGCGATGCCGCTAGCGGCCCCTACGAGCAGTACTTC
TRBD2	.	TRBV5-1	TRBJ2-5	CASSKGTSGGETQYF	TGCGCCAGCAGCAAGGGGACTAGCGGGGGAGAGACCCAGTACTTC
.	many	TRBV7-9	TRBJ2-3	CASTSNSWGDTQYF	TGTGCCAGCACCTCCAACAGTTGGGGAGATACGCAGTATTTT
TRBD1	many	TRBV2	TRBJ1-5	CASSFRQGSNQPQHF	TGTGCCAGCAGCTTCCGACAGGGGTCCAATCAGCCCCAGCATTTT
TRBD1	.	TRBV9	TRBJ1-2	CASSVVRRQGTYGYTF	TGTGCCAGCAGCGTAGTCCGGAGACAGGGCACCTATGGCTACACCTTC
.	.	TRBV12-3/TRBV12-4	TRBJ2-1	CASSFGGTYNEQFF	TGTGCCAGCAGTTTTGGAGGGACCTACAATGAGCAGTTCTTC
TRBD1	many	TRBV19	TRBJ1-1	CASSMTRDRVDTEAFF	TGTGCCAGTAGTATGACTCGGGACAGGGTAGACACTGAAGCTTTCTTT
TRBD1	.	TRBV7-2	TRBJ1-6	CASSPGTGLRPLHF	TGTGCCAGCAGCCCCGGGACAGGGCTCCGGCCCCTCCACTTT
TRBD2	.	TRBV2	TRBJ2-1	CASRLAGDNEQFF	TGTGCCAGCAGACTAGCGGGAGATAATGAGCAGTTCTTC
.	once	TRBV5-1	TRBJ2-7	CASSLEGFSYEQYF	TGCGCCAGCAGCTTGGAGGGTTTCTCCTACGAGCAGTACTTC
TRBD2	many	TRBV9	TRBJ2-5	CASNPSGGETQYF	TGTGCCAGCAACCCTAGCGGGGGGGAGACCCAGTACTTC